The 5 T cell receptor beta chains presented below share a single source sample, sequenced in a study of OX40 agonist ivuxolimab in advanced cancers. Library prep was done by the immunoSEQ multiplex PCR assay. TCRdb took this table from immuneACCESS and kept in-frame rearrangements with V and J called. Such tables lack part of the clones; where checked against another copy, unresolved V genes explain under half of the gap, and the rest is unexplained. Here the sample has around 84,000 clones; around nine tenths occur a single time. Roughly 0.42% of the sample is taken by the ten largest. This material consisted of CD4+ or CD8+ T cells sorted from blood, taken in a trial of the OX40 agonist ivuxolimab. All receptors come from an adult with an advanced solid tumor such as melanoma, head and neck, liver or kidney cancer.

This clone was seen a single time. This rearrangement joins TRBV2 to TRBJ2-3; 8 bases align to TRBD1. The CDR3 loop spans 13 amino acids. Germline V gene sequence: CDR1 SNHLY, CDR2 FYNNEI. V was pared by 6 bases and J by 5 bases, with 4 bases of the junction left unmatched. DNA for the CDR3: TGTGCCAGCAGATTGGACAGGGAAGATACGCAGTATTTT. Its protein is CASRLDREDTQYF.

The chain carries TRBV9 and TRBJ2-3; 8 bases are shared with TRBD1. Unmatched junction bases numbered 8, after V lost 6 bases and J lost 2 bases. The CDR3 extends over 15 amino acids. The germline V gene encodes CDR1 SGDLS and CDR2 YYNGEE. The CDR3 here is CASTSGQGHTDTQYF. DNA for the CDR3: TGTGCCAGCACCTCTGGACAGGGACACACAGATACGCAGTATTTT. Full variable domain (rest looked up from reference TRBV9 and TRBJ2-3): DSGVTQTPKHLITATGQRVTLRCSPRSGDLSVYWYQQSLDQGLQFLIQYYNGEERAKGNILERFSAQQFPDLHSELNLSSLELGDSALYFCASTSGQGHTDTQYFGPGTRLTVL.

The CDR3 coding sequence is TGCGCCAGCAGCCCCGGGACAGGGATTCTCTTCCCGGCCAAAAACATTCAGTACTTC. Protein product: CASSPGTGILFPAKNIQYF. The chain is built from TRBV4-1 and TRBJ2-4; TRBD1 aligns across 9 bases. V lost 4 bases to trimming and J lost 1 base; unmatched junction nucleotides: 14. CDR3 length: 19 residues. CDR1 and CDR2 (germline): MGHRA, YSYEKL.

The chain couples TRBV29-1 to TRBJ1-2, with TRBD1 identical over 7 bases. Germline CDR1 SQVTM, CDR2 ANQGSEA. Trimming removed 6 bases from V and 1 base from J; junction bases left unmatched: 5. CDR3 size: 13 residues. This CDR3 reads CSVSGQNNYGYTF. CDR3 bases: TGCAGCGTATCGGGACAGAATAACTATGGCTACACCTTC.

This chain uses TRBV30 with TRBJ1-3; no clear D gene. Germline V CDR1 and CDR2: GTSNPN, SVGIG (reference sequence). CDR3 length: 13 residues. Between the trimmed V and J ends, which lost 1 base and 0 bases, there was a span of 4 bases. The CDR3 region has the DNA TGTGCCTGGAGTGATAGCTCTGGAAACACCATATATTTT. It codes for CAWSDSSGNTIYF. Full variable domain (missing parts from reference TRBV30 and TRBJ1-3): SQTIHQWPATLVQPVGSPLSLECTVEGTSNPNLYWYRQAAGRGLQLLFYSVGIGQISSEVPQNLSASRPQDRQFILSSKKLLLSDSGFYLCAWSDSSGNTIYFGEGSWLTVV.